This T cell receptor (beta chain) came from a study of blood T cell repertoires in COVID-19. As for the study in general: T cells, B-cell-depleted T cells, or PBMCs provided the cDNA or gDNA that served as material.

Using immunoSEQ multiplex PCR, the repertoire was profiled, and TCRdb retains in-frame clones only, with some absent. The repertoire holds under 350,000 clones, with around 85% as singletons. The CDR3 has 15 residues. Germline loops: CDR1 LNHDA, CDR2 SQIVND (reference sequence). With V trimmed by 8 bases and J by 3 bases, 7 bases remained unmatched. Adults between roughly 18 and 90 years of age took part from some 25 US areas. The TCR sequence derives from a woman between 35 and 50 years old with acute COVID-19. Material for sequencing was PBMCs or T cells enriched from blood (not recorded which). This sequence joins TRBV19 and TRBJ2-1, with 10 bases identical to TRBD2. The CDR3 coding sequence is TGTGCCAGTCACCAGCGGGGGGGCTTCTACAATGAGCAGTTCTTC. Protein: CASHQRGGFYNEQFF.